This TCR beta chain derives from a study of blood T cells in healthy people across ages. The table lists this clonotype with a few counts. Its antigen remains unidentified. Study-wide results and caveats: Naive T cell percentage and TCR beta diversity correlated strongly. Estimates based on one million T cells were treated as lower bounds.

For the second PCR, which ran for about 7 to 11 cycles, a sample-barcoded 5' primer and a J-beta primer mix were used. TCRdb used MiXCR to reprocess the 5' RACE reads, holding one entry per CDR3 protein. The sample lists more than 750,000 distinct CDR3 sequences, roughly 29% seen once, with 10% in the top ten. The data also belong to a second study, concerning T cells of mothers and their children. Per that paper: Donation came from three healthy Caucasian mothers together with their six children.

The sequence was collected from a woman between 40 and 50 years old in good health. Sequencing input: blood.

CDR3 DNA: TGCGCCAGCAGCCAAGCGGCGAAGCAGTTCTTC. This translates into CASSQAAKQFF. The chain links TRBV4-1 to TRBJ2-1, with D uncertain. This CDR3 is 11 amino acids long. The germline gives CDR1 MGHRA, CDR2 YSYEKL. The V gene lost 1 base and the J gene lost 11 bases, with 6 bases spanning the gap.